This TCR beta chain was recorded in a study of T cell responses to AZD1222 COVID-19 vaccine. Whole-study findings and limits: Clonal diversity may have been underestimated in mostly white British donors.

Sequenced by immunoSEQ multiplex PCR; TCRdb stores in-frame clones only, minus some. The sample contains roughly 160,000 clones, 92% of which appear only once. This clone appeared a few times. What it recognizes is unknown. The germline V gene encodes CDR1 SNHLY and CDR2 FYNNEI. The V gene lost 8 bases and the J gene lost 0 bases, with 8 bases spanning the gap. There are 12 residues in the CDR3. This chain uses TRBV2 with TRBJ2-7, with TRBD2 as a possible D gene (7 bases). The sequence derives from an adult in good health. The sample in question was peripheral blood, obtained on day 0 of MenACWY control vaccination. The chain's CDR3 is CASGGASYEQYF. The CDR3 DNA sequence: TGTGCCAGCGGGGGGGCCTCCTACGAGCAGTACTTC.